The 4 T cell receptor beta chains below were found in one sample sequenced in a study of Tregs in tolerant kidney transplant recipients (dated by TCRdb to about 2019). Their specific antigens are unknown. To prepare the library, the immunoSEQ multiplex PCR assay was applied. Entries here come from immuneACCESS through TCRdb and include only in-frame sequences with V and J called. Some clones fail to appear in such tables; in the studies checked, an unresolved V gene covers under half of the shortfall, and the cause of the remainder is unknown. The sample records under 50,000 clones, around 95% of which are singletons. The top ten clones comprise 0.37% of the sample. The sequencing input was Tregs from blood cultured with allogeneic cells. Every receptor here comes from a human donor in good health.

The chain has TRBV29-1 and TRBJ2-7; D uncertain. CDR1 SQVTM and CDR2 ANQGSEA come from the germline V gene. The CDR3 loop spans 13 amino acids. V was pared by 4 bases and J by 0 bases, with 10 bases between. CDR3 region: CSVASPPSYEQYF. In nucleotides, the CDR3 is TGCAGCGTTGCCAGCCCACCCTCCTACGAGCAGTACTTC.

CDR3 amino acids: CALEGDRDQQFF. CDR3 nucleotides: TGTGCCTTGGAGGGGGACCGGGACCAGCAGTTCTTC. This chain uses TRBV30 with TRBJ2-1, with D possibly called TRBD1 or TRBD2 (6 bases each). Trimming cost V 7 bases and J 11 bases, with 18 bases left between them. The V gene's germline CDR1 is GTSNPN and CDR2 SVGIG (reference sequence). The CDR3 is 12 amino acids.

The gene calls are TRBV18 and TRBJ2-3; TRBD2 aligns across 7 bases. Trimming removed 2 bases from V and 5 bases from J; junction bases left unmatched: 7. Germline V gene data show CDR1 as KGHSH and CDR2 as LQKENI. This CDR3 spans 15 amino acids. CDR3: CASSPSRGGGDTQYF. As DNA, the CDR3 is TGTGCCAGCTCACCAAGCCGCGGGGGTGGAGATACGCAGTATTTT.

The chain carries TRBV5-8 and TRBJ1-4; D is possibly TRBD1 (6 bases). This CDR3 has 15 amino acids. The V end was cut by 4 bases, the J end by 8 bases, with 18 bases between. Germline V gene data show CDR1 as SGHTS and CDR2 as YDEGEE. The DNA for the CDR3 is TGTGCCAGCAGCCAACGGACAGCCCGCGGGGAAAAACTGTTTTTT. Translating it yields CASSQRTARGEKLFF.